The 5 T cell receptor beta chains in this list originate from one sample, sequenced in a study of identical twins. TCRdb used MiXCR to reprocess the 5' RACE reads, holding one entry per CDR3 protein. The sample lists 690,000 or so distinct CDR3 sequences; 8.6% were seen once. In addition, the sample was reused for a study of yellow fever vaccine responses in identical twins.

The specimen was PBMCs. The receptors originated from a woman in her late teens or twenties in good health.

Many counts were recorded for this clonotype. V gene TRBV4-2 combines with J gene TRBJ2-7; no reliable D call. The CDR3 has 15 residues. Between the trimmed V and J ends, which lost 1 base and 6 bases, there was a span of 16 bases. Germline values: CDR1 LGHNA, CDR2 YNFKEQ. The CDR3 spells CASSQVTGQSREQYF. Written as DNA, the CDR3 is TGTGCCAGCAGCCAAGTGACCGGCCAATCCCGCGAGCAGTACTTC.

This clonotype was seen a few times. The chain uses TRBV7-9 and TRBJ2-1; D is uncertain. Trimming removed 1 base at V and 5 bases at J, with 9 bases between. CDR1 and CDR2 from the germline V gene are SEHNR and FQNEAQ (reference sequence). The length of the CDR3 is 14 residues. This CDR3 is CASSLVLPDNEQFF. The CDR3, as DNA: TGTGCCAGCAGCTTAGTCCTACCCGACAATGAGCAGTTCTTC.

The V and J genes are TRBV15 and TRBJ2-5; 7 bases line up with TRBD1. CDR1 LNHNV and CDR2 YYDKDF come from the germline V gene (reference sequence). The trim removed 0 bases at V and 4 bases at J, leaving 8 bases unmatched. The CDR3 length is 16 residues. CDR3 sequence reads: CATSRDGTAAAETQYF. CDR3 in DNA: TGTGCCACCAGCAGAGACGGGACAGCGGCGGCAGAGACCCAGTACTTC.

This clonotype came up a few times. This chain uses TRBV18 with TRBJ2-2, with TRBD2 matching 11 bases. Germline CDR1 and CDR2: KGHSH and LQKENI. Trimming removed 1 base from V and 5 bases from J; junction bases left unmatched: 12. This CDR3 is built from 19 residues. This CDR3 is CASSPRAVSTSGRTGELFF. CDR3 nucleotide sequence: TGTGCCAGCTCACCACGAGCCGTCAGTACTAGCGGGAGAACCGGGGAGCTGTTTTTT.

This clonotype was found many times. The rearrangement joins TRBV6-1 to TRBJ1-2; D possibly corresponds to TRBD1 (5 bases). V was cut by 6 bases and J by 2 bases, with 10 bases left in between. Germline loops: CDR1 MNHNS, CDR2 SASEGT. This CDR3 contains 13 residues. In DNA form, the CDR3 reads TGTGCCAGCAGGGGGCCAGTCAACTATGGCTACACCTTC. Translation: CASRGPVNYGYTF.